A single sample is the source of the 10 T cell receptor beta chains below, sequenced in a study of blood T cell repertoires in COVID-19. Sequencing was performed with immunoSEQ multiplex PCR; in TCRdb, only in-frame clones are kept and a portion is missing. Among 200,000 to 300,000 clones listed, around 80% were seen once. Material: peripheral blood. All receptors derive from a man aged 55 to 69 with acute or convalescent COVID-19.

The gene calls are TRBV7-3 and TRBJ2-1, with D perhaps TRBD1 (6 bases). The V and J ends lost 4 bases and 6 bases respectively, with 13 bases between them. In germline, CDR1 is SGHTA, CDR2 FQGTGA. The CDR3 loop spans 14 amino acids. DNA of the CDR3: TGTGCCAGCAGCTCCCCCGGGACACCCAATGAGCAGTTCTTC. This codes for CASSSPGTPNEQFF.

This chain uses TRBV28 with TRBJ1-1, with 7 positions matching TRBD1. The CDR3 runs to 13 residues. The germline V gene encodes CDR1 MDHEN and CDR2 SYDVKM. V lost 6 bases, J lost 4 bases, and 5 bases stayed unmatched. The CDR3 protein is CASSHPGGTEAFF. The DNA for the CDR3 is TGTGCCAGCAGCCACCCAGGGGGCACTGAAGCTTTCTTT.

In DNA form, the CDR3 reads TGTGCCAGCGCAGGCAGGTCGAACACCGGGGAGCTGTTTTTT. Protein sequence: CASAGRSNTGELFF. The chain is built from TRBV2 and TRBJ2-2; D is undetermined. The germline CDR1 and CDR2 sequences are SNHLY and FYNNEI. Trimming pared 8 bases from V and 0 bases from J, leaving 10 bases between. This CDR3 has 14 residues.

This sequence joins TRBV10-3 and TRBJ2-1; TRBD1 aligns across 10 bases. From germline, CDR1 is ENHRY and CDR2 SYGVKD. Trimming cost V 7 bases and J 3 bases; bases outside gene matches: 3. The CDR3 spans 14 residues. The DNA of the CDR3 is TGTGCCATCACCGGACAGGGGGGCTACAATGAGCAGTTCTTC. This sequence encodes CAITGQGGYNEQFF.

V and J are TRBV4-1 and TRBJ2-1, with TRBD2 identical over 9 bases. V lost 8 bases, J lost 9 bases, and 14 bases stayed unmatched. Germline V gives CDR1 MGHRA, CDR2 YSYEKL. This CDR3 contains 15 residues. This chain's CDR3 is CASRSPSGNSGEQFF. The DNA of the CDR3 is TGCGCCAGCCGATCCCCTAGCGGGAACTCTGGTGAGCAGTTCTTC.

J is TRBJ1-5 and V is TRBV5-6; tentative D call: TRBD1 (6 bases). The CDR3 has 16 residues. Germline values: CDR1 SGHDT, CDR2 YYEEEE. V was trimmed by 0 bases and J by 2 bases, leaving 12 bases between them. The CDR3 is CASSLGGGSGNQPQHF. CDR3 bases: TGTGCCAGCAGCTTGGGAGGGGGTTCGGGCAATCAGCCCCAGCATTTT.

The CDR3 region has the DNA TGTGCCAGTACCGCCGGGTCGTTAGCGACCACAGATACGCAGTATTTT. Its translation is CASTAGSLATTDTQYF. The chain recombines TRBV19 with TRBJ2-3, with a possible D match to TRBD2 (5 bases). Trimming removed 7 bases at V and 2 bases at J, with 19 bases between. Per the germline V gene, CDR1 is LNHDA and CDR2 is SQIVND (reference sequence). The CDR3 is made up of 16 amino acids.

In DNA form, the CDR3 reads TGTGCCAGCAGCCCGTCCGGGACACGTGGCTACACCTTC. It codes for CASSPSGTRGYTF. The rearrangement joins TRBV28 to TRBJ1-2, with TRBD1 as a possible D gene (6 bases). The CDR3 has 13 residues. Germline assignment: CDR1 MDHEN and CDR2 SYDVKM. Trimming cost V 6 bases and J 7 bases, with 15 bases left between them.

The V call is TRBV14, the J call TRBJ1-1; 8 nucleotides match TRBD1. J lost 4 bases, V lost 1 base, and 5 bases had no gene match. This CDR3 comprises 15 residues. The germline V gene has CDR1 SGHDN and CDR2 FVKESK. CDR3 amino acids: CASSQGAGGPTEAFF. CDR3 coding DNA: TGTGCCAGCAGCCAAGGGGCAGGGGGCCCCACTGAAGCTTTCTTT.

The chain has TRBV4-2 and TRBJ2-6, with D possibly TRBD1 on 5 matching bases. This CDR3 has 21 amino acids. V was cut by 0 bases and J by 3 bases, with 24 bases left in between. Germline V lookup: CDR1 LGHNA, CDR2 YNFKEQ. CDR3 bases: TGTGCCAGCAGCCAAGAGCTCGGTTCCCAGGGTATTACTTATGGGGCCAACGTCCTGACTTTC. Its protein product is CASSQELGSQGITYGANVLTF.